Listed here are 30 T cell receptor beta chains from one sample, sequenced in a study of T-cell reconstitution after alpha-beta-depleted transplantation in children. Unique molecular identifiers were used in preparing the TCRbeta library. TCRdb re-called the PCR reads with MiXCR, one entry per CDR3 protein. The sample records 400,000 to 500,000 distinct CDR3 sequences, around 9.9% being singletons. Specimen: PBMCs from the stem cell graft donor, collected from the stem cell graft. The source of these receptors is a human donor who donated a stem cell graft to a child with acute myeloid leukemia.

The sample holds many counts of this clonotype. This sequence joins TRBV5-1 and TRBJ1-5; D ambiguous. The CDR3 contains 14 residues. The V gene lost 0 bases and the J gene lost 3 bases, with 7 bases spanning the gap. CDR1 SGHRS and CDR2 YFSETQ come from the germline V gene. CDR3 coding DNA: TGCGCCAGCAGCTTGGGTATAGACAATCAGCCCCAGCATTTT. Translation gives CASSLGIDNQPQHF.

The genes are TRBV23-1 and TRBJ2-7, with TRBD1 as a possible D gene (5 bases). TRBV23-1 is filed as an ORF, its function uncertain. This CDR3 contains 13 residues. V shed 2 bases and J shed 7 bases, with 12 bases lying between them. Here the CDR3 DNA reads TGCGCCAGCAGTCAACCGCCCAAGGGGGAGCAGTACGTC. Residues: CASSQPPKGEQYV.

This clonotype was counted at least ten times. CDR3 DNA: TGCAGCGTGGACACAACGAACACCGGGGAGCTGTTTTTT. Protein: CSVDTTNTGELFF. V usage is TRBV29-1 and J usage is TRBJ2-2, with a tentative D call TRBD1 (5 bases). The CDR3 spans 13 residues. V was pared by 6 bases and J by 0 bases, with 8 bases between. Germline values: CDR1 SQVTM, CDR2 ANQGSEA.

This clonotype was detected ten times or more. The V gene is TRBV20-1, the J gene TRBJ1-4; TRBD1 aligns across 11 bases. CDR1 and CDR2 (germline): DFQATT, SNEGSKA (reference sequence). V was clipped by 0 bases and J by 0 bases; unmatched bases: 6. The CDR3 spans 18 residues. This chain's CDR3 is CSARDRDRGLSTNEKLFF. The CDR3 DNA sequence: TGCAGTGCTAGAGATAGGGACAGGGGGTTGTCAACTAATGAAAAACTGTTTTTT.

This chain uses TRBV10-3 with TRBJ1-2; no definite D call. The CDR3 sequence is 13 residues long. Trimming pared 2 bases from V and 8 bases from J, leaving 12 bases between. CDR1 and CDR2 from the germline V gene are ENHRY and SYGVKD. The CDR3 nucleotides are TGTGCCATCAGTGAGAGGGATCTTGGGGGCTACACCTTC. It yields the protein CAISERDLGGYTF.

This clonotype was observed a few times. V usage is TRBV15 and J usage is TRBJ2-2; D is tentatively TRBD1 or TRBD2 (6 bases each). The CDR3 is 15 residues long. The V gene's germline CDR1 is LNHNV and CDR2 YYDKDF (reference sequence). V lost 7 bases to trimming and J lost 4 bases, with 16 bases between them. DNA for the CDR3: TGTGCCACCACCGGCTCGGGGGCGGGCACCGGGGAGCTGTTTTTT. Its translation: CATTGSGAGTGELFF. The full variable domain, completed using reference TRBV15 and TRBJ2-2, is DAMVIQNPRYQVTQFGKPVTLSCSQTLNHNVMYWYQQKSSQAPKLLFHYYDKDFNNEADTPDNFQSRRPNTSFCFLDIRSPGLGDTAMYLCATTGSGAGTGELFFGEGSRLTVL.

This clonotype appeared a few times. This chain joins TRBV5-1 and TRBJ2-7, with a tentative D call TRBD2 (6 bases). The CDR3 totals 14 residues. CDR1 and CDR2 (germline): SGHRS, YFSETQ. V dropped 1 base and J dropped 2 bases, with 10 bases sitting between them. The CDR3 region has the DNA TGCGCCAGCAGCTTGACCCCGGGAGCCTACGAGCAGTACTTC. Protein sequence: CASSLTPGAYEQYF.

At least ten counts were recorded for this clonotype. The chain employs TRBV29-1 and TRBJ2-1; no clear D. The V gene's germline CDR1 is SQVTM and CDR2 ANQGSEA. Between the trimmed V and J ends, which lost 7 bases and 3 bases, there was a span of 4 bases. CDR3 length equals 10 residues. The CDR3 here is CSAHYNEQFF. As DNA, the CDR3 is TGCAGCGCCCACTACAATGAGCAGTTCTTC.

The chain is built from TRBV10-3 and TRBJ2-1, with D hard to call. CDR1 is ENHRY and CDR2 is SYGVKD in the germline V gene. The CDR3 is 14 amino acids. The germline V and J ends were trimmed by 6 bases and 3 bases, with 12 bases remaining between them. CDR3 DNA: TGTGCCATCAGAAGTATCTCGGACTACAATGAGCAGTTCTTC. Translating it yields CAIRSISDYNEQFF.

The rearrangement uses TRBV6-5 and TRBJ2-7, with D hard to call. The ends were cut back, 0 bases at V and 2 bases at J, with 5 bases in the middle. Germline V gene lookup returns CDR1 MNHEY and CDR2 SVGAGI. The CDR3 spans 13 residues. The CDR3: CASSYSSPYEQYF. Here the CDR3 DNA reads TGTGCCAGCAGTTACTCGTCCCCCTACGAGCAGTACTTC.

This chain links TRBV5-1 with TRBJ1-1; 7 positions agree with TRBD1. Germline V gene sequence: CDR1 SGHRS, CDR2 YFSETQ. V lost 5 bases and J lost 5; bases outside the gene matches: 9. The CDR3 totals 14 residues. The CDR3 DNA reads TGCGCCAGCAGTCAAGGACAGGCTGAGACTGAAGCTTTCTTT. Protein product: CASSQGQAETEAFF.

This clonotype showed up just a few times. V and J are TRBV20-1 and TRBJ1-1; possible D gene TRBD1, 5 bases. The V end lost 5 bases, the J end lost 1 base, and 17 bases lay between the germline ends. Per the germline V gene, CDR1 is DFQATT and CDR2 is SNEGSKA (reference sequence). This CDR3 region has 15 residues. CDR3 loop: CSAVGTEHWNTEAFF. CDR3 nucleotides: TGCAGTGCTGTCGGGACCGAACATTGGAACACTGAAGCTTTCTTT.

The genes are TRBV3-1 and TRBJ2-7, with a tentative D call TRBD1 (5 bases). Germline V gives CDR1 LGHDT, CDR2 YNNKEL (reference sequence). The CDR3 is 13 residues long. The germline V and J ends were trimmed by 4 bases and 6 bases, with 13 bases remaining between them. CDR3 bases: TGTGCCAGCAGCCGGGGCCCCTCAGGCGAGCAGTACGTC. Translated, it gives CASSRGPSGEQYV.

This clonotype was seen more than once but under ten times. The gene calls are TRBV4-3 and TRBJ2-7, with TRBD1 as a possible D gene (5 bases). Trimming took off 4 bases at V and 5 bases at J, with 15 bases between the two ends. The CDR3 loop spans 14 amino acids. Germline CDR1 reads LGHNA; CDR2 reads YSLEER. The CDR3 DNA sequence: TGCGCCAGCAGCCCCGGACATCTAGGCCACGAGCAGTACTTC. Encoded protein: CASSPGHLGHEQYF.

V is TRBV27 and J is TRBJ1-6, with 7 bases lining up with TRBD1. This CDR3 is built from 14 residues. The trim removed 4 bases at V and 7 bases at J, leaving 4 bases unmatched. Germline-derived CDR1 and CDR2 are MNHEY and SMNVEV (reference sequence). This CDR3 reads CASSSRDSNSPLHF. The CDR3 bases are TGTGCCAGCAGTTCCCGGGACAGCAATTCACCCCTCCACTTT.

There are a few counts of this clonotype. V is TRBV12-3 or TRBV12-4 and J is TRBJ2-5, with D perhaps TRBD1 or TRBD2 (5 bases each). The CDR3 length is 12 residues. V was clipped by 7 bases and J by 5 bases, with 11 bases between them. For the CDR3, the DNA is TGTGCCAGCAAGTTGGGGGTGGAGACCCAGTACTTC. Encoded protein: CASKLGVETQYF.

This clonotype was seen ten or more times. The V call is TRBV29-1, the J call TRBJ1-1, with D perhaps TRBD1 (5 bases). The CDR3 loop spans 12 amino acids. V lost 4 bases, J lost 5 bases, and 11 bases lay in between. Germline V CDR1 and CDR2: SQVTM, ANQGSEA. The CDR3 sequence: CSVAQGGTEAFF. DNA for the CDR3: TGCAGCGTTGCGCAGGGAGGGACTGAAGCTTTCTTT.

This clonotype showed up just a few times. As DNA, the CDR3 is TGTGCCAGCAGCCCAGGGACGTCTGGAAACACCATATATTTT. Translated, it gives CASSPGTSGNTIYF. The chain employs TRBV7-2 and TRBJ1-3, with D perhaps matching TRBD1 (5 bases). The CDR3 totals 14 residues. Germline values: CDR1 SGHTA, CDR2 FQGNSA. Trimming stripped 5 bases from V and 1 base from J, with 9 bases between.

This clonotype was seen many times. The chain is built from TRBV20-1 and TRBJ2-3; 7 bases fit TRBD2. Germline lookup yields CDR1 DFQATT and CDR2 SNEGSKA (reference sequence). Unmatched junction bases numbered 13, after V lost 4 bases and J lost 6 bases. The length of the CDR3 is 15 residues. The CDR3 DNA reads as TGCAGTGCTATACTAGCGATACCAGCTGAGGATACGCAGTATTTT. It specifies CSAILAIPAEDTQYF.

Many counts were recorded for this clonotype. The V and J genes are TRBV12-3 or TRBV12-4 and TRBJ2-3; TRBD2 matches 11 bases. CDR3 length equals 14 residues. V trimming: 6 bases; J trimming: 7 bases; junction bases outside the gene matches: 6. The CDR3 reads CASSAGTSGHTQYF. DNA of the CDR3: TGTGCCAGCAGCGCCGGGACTAGCGGTCATACGCAGTATTTT.

J is TRBJ2-1 and V is TRBV5-4; 9 bases align to TRBD2. From germline, CDR1 is SGHNT and CDR2 YYREEE (reference sequence). CDR3 length: 17 amino acids. V lost 0 bases and J lost 8; bases outside the gene matches: 12. This CDR3 reads CASSLVVAGVGTDEQFF. The CDR3 DNA follows: TGTGCCAGCAGCTTGGTGGTAGCGGGAGTGGGGACGGATGAGCAGTTCTTC.

This clonotype was counted only a few times. V gene TRBV7-8 combines with J gene TRBJ2-3, with TRBD1 matching over 7 bases. V lost 4 bases, J lost 4 bases, and 8 bases stayed unmatched. Germline V lookup: CDR1 SGHVS, CDR2 FQNEAQ. This CDR3 has 15 amino acids. CDR3 loop: CASSSDRDVSDTQYF. DNA for the CDR3: TGTGCCAGCAGCTCAGACAGGGATGTATCAGATACGCAGTATTTT.

V is TRBV12-3 or TRBV12-4 and J is TRBJ2-1; TRBD2 matches 7 bases. V lost 4 bases and J lost 5; bases outside the gene matches: 11. The CDR3 extends over 16 amino acids. The CDR3 DNA reads TGTGCCAGCAGTTCGGCATGGGGGGGAAGAGACAATGAGCAGTTCTTC. The encoded protein is CASSSAWGGRDNEQFF.

The chain links TRBV7-2 to TRBJ2-2; D is ambiguous. Germline V gene data show CDR1 as SGHTA and CDR2 as FQGNSA. Trimming cost V 2 bases and J 1 base, with 11 bases left between them. The CDR3 has 16 amino acids. This CDR3 reads CASSLSTWGNTGELFF. DNA for the CDR3: TGTGCCAGCAGCTTAAGTACGTGGGGGAACACCGGGGAGCTGTTTTTT.

The rearrangement joins TRBV27 to TRBJ2-1; TRBD1 agrees at 10 bases. The CDR3 is 17 residues long. Looked up from germline, CDR1 is MNHEY and CDR2 is SMNVEV (reference sequence). J was trimmed by 5 bases and V by 3 bases; bases with no gene match: 10. The CDR3 region is CASSFLTGTGEDNEQFF. Written as DNA, the CDR3 is TGTGCCAGCAGTTTCTTGACCGGGACAGGGGAAGACAATGAGCAGTTCTTC.

This clonotype was recorded a few times. This chain connects TRBV10-3 to TRBJ2-5; D is possibly TRBD1 (5 bases). Germline V gene lookup returns CDR1 ENHRY and CDR2 SYGVKD. The CDR3 covers 13 residues. V was trimmed by 7 bases and J by 1 base, leaving 10 bases between them. The CDR3 spells CAIKGDSQETQYF. CDR3 nucleotides: TGTGCCATCAAGGGCGACAGCCAAGAGACCCAGTACTTC.

This clonotype was picked up one time. The genes are TRBV7-2 and TRBJ2-3, with 10 bases fitting TRBD2. The CDR3 has 16 residues. In germline, CDR1 is SGHTA, CDR2 FQGNSA. Unmatched junction bases numbered 5, after V lost 5 bases and J lost 0 bases. The CDR3 coding sequence is TGTGCCAGCAGCCAAATAGCGGGAGGTAGCACAGATACGCAGTATTTT. Residues: CASSQIAGGSTDTQYF.

J is TRBJ1-3 and V is TRBV6-5, with D perhaps matching TRBD1 (6 bases). The germline CDR1 and CDR2 sequences are MNHEY and SVGAGI. This CDR3 is 18 amino acids long. The V end was cut by 2 bases, the J end by 4 bases, with 21 bases between. The CDR3 region is CASSYILGHGSLGNTIYF. CDR3 coding DNA: TGTGCCAGCAGTTACATTCTGGGACACGGGTCCCTCGGAAACACCATATATTTT.

The chain has TRBV5-1 and TRBJ2-3; D is unclear. The germline V gene encodes CDR1 SGHRS and CDR2 YFSETQ. Deletions cut 4 bases from V and 4 bases from J, with 13 bases between. The CDR3 sequence is 14 residues long. The CDR3 sequence: CASSTGGGADTQYF. CDR3 in DNA: TGCGCCAGCAGCACGGGTGGTGGGGCAGATACGCAGTATTTT.

This clonotype was observed a handful of times. This chain links TRBV10-3 with TRBJ2-7, with D maybe TRBD2 (7 bases). The CDR3 length is 15 residues. Germline CDR1 is ENHRY and CDR2 is SYGVKD. The germline V and J ends were trimmed by 2 bases and 3 bases, with 14 bases remaining between them. Here the CDR3 reads CAISEVGGASYEQYV. The CDR3 region has the DNA TGTGCCATCAGTGAGGTGGGGGGGGCGAGCTACGAGCAGTACGTC.